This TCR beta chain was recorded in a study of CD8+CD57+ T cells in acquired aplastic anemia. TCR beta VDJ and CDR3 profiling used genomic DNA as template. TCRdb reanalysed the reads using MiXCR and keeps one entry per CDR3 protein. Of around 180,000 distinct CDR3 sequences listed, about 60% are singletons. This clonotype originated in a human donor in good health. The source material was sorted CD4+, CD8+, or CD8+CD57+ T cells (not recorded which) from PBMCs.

CDR3 sequence reads: CASTQNQGEYTEAFF. As DNA, the CDR3 is TGTGCCAGCACCCAAAACCAGGGGGAATACACTGAAGCTTTCTTT. The chain employs TRBV6-5 and TRBJ1-1; TRBD1 agrees at 7 bases. CDR3 length: 15 amino acids. V trimming: 7 bases; J trimming: 3 bases; junction bases outside the gene matches: 11. The germline V gene encodes CDR1 MNHEY and CDR2 SVGAGI.